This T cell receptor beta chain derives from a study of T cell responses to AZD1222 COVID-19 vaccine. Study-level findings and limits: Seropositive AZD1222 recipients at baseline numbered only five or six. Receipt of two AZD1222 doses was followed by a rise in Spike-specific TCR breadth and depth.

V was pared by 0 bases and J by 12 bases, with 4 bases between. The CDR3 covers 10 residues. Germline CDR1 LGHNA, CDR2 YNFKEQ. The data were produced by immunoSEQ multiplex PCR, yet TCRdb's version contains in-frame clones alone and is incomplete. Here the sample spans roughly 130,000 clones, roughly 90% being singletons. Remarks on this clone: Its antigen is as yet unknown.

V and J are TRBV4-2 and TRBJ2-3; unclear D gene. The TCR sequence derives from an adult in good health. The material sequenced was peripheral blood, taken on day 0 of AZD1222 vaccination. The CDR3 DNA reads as TGTGCCAGCAGCCAAGAGACTCAGTATTTT. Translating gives CASSQETQYF.